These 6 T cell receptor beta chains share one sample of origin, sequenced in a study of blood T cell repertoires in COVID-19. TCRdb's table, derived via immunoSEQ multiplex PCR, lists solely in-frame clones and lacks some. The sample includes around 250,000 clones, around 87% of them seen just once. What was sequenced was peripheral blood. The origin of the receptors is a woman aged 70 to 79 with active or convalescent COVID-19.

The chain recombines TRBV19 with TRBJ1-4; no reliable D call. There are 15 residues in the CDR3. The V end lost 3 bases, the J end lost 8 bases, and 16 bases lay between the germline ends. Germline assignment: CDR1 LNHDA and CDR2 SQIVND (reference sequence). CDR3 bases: TGTGCCAGTAGTATCCCGGGAGCGGGAAACGAAAAACTGTTTTTT. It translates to CASSIPGAGNEKLFF.

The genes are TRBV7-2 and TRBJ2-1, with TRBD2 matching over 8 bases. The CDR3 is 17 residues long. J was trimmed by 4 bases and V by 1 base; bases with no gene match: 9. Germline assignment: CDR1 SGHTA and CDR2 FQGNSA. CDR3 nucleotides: TGTGCCAGCAGCTTAGATGTCGGGGGGGCACTTTACAATGAGCAGTTCTTC. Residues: CASSLDVGGALYNEQFF.

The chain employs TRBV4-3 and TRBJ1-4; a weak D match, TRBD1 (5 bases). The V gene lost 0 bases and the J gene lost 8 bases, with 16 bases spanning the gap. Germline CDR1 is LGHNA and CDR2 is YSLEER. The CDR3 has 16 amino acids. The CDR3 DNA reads TGCGCCAGCAGCCAAGATGGGGGGTTCGTAAACGAAAAACTGTTTTTT. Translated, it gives CASSQDGGFVNEKLFF.

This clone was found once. The CDR3 DNA is TGCAGCGTGACTAGGGCCTCCACCGTGGGCACCGGGGAGCTGTTTTTT. Translation: CSVTRASTVGTGELFF. The V gene is TRBV29-1, the J gene TRBJ2-2; TRBD2 might be the D (6 bases). This CDR3 region has 16 residues. Looked up from germline, CDR1 is SQVTM and CDR2 is ANQGSEA. Trimming removed 6 bases at V and 4 bases at J, with 21 bases between.

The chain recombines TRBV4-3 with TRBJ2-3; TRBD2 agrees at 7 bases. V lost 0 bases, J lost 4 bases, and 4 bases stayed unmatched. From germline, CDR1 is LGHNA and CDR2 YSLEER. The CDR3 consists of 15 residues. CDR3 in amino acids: CASSQERGWADTQYF. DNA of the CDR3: TGCGCCAGCAGCCAAGAGCGGGGGTGGGCAGATACGCAGTATTTT.

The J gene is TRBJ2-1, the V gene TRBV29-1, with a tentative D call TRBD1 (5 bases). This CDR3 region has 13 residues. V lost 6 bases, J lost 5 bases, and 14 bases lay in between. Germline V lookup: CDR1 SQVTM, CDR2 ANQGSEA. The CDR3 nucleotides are TGCAGCGTCTCTCCCACAGGCCACAATGAGCAGTTCTTC. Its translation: CSVSPTGHNEQFF.